These 6 T cell receptor beta chains came from one sample sequenced in a study of radiation and T cells in renal cell carcinoma. Libraries were prepared by immunoSEQ multiplex PCR; TCRdb keeps only in-frame clonotypes and omits some of them. The sample yields about 140,000 clones, 75% to 90% seen once. Time point specified: baseline pretreatment blood. Documented treatment: 15 Gy SBRT to primary tumor, nephrectomy 4 weeks later. Sample: blood, taken from a patient whose treatment included radiotherapy and nephrectomy. All receptors come from a woman in her forties or fifties with renal cell carcinoma.

The chain combines TRBV7-8 with TRBJ1-4; D gene unclear. CDR3 length equals 15 residues. V shed 5 bases and J shed 0 bases, with 10 bases lying between them. Germline values: CDR1 SGHVS, CDR2 FQNEAQ. Here the CDR3 reads CASSLLVSTNEKLFF. In nucleotides, the CDR3 is TGTGCCAGCAGCCTCTTAGTTTCAACTAATGAAAAACTGTTTTTT.

A single count supports this clone. The chain links TRBV30 to TRBJ2-1; D might be TRBD1 or TRBD2, each matching 7 bases. The CDR3 spans 18 residues. V lost 8 bases, J lost 3 bases, and 29 bases lay in between. Germline assignment: CDR1 GTSNPN and CDR2 SVGIG (reference sequence). The CDR3 DNA reads TGTGCCGGACTCGCGGGAGCGGGACAGCCGGGCTTCTACAATGAGCAGTTCTTC. It encodes CAGLAGAGQPGFYNEQFF.

V and J are TRBV25-1 and TRBJ2-5; D tentatively fits TRBD1 or TRBD2 (5 bases each). The CDR3 consists of 14 residues. Trimming shortened V by 2 bases and J by 9 bases, and 16 bases separated the two germline ends. CDR1 MGHDK and CDR2 SYGVNS come from the germline V gene. The CDR3 here is CASSEGTTKQPQYF. CDR3 nucleotide sequence: TGTGCCAGCAGTGAAGGGACGACCAAGCAGCCCCAGTACTTC.

This chain links TRBV27 with TRBJ1-5; TRBD1 might be the D (5 bases). CDR1 is MNHEY and CDR2 is SMNVEV in the germline V gene (reference sequence). Trimming stripped 4 bases from V and 2 bases from J, with 15 bases between. The CDR3 has 16 residues. In nucleotides, the CDR3 is TGTGCCAGCAGTTCCCTAGGGGCCTTGGGCAATCAGCCCCAGCATTTT. This encodes CASSSLGALGNQPQHF.

The CDR3 coding sequence is TGTGCCAGAAGCTCTAGCGGGGGGCCGTCAGATACGCAGTATTTT. This translates into CARSSSGGPSDTQYF. This rearrangement joins TRBV5-3 to TRBJ2-3; TRBD2 matches 11 bases. TRBV5-3 belongs to the ORF category, with a function that is uncertain. J was trimmed by 4 bases and V by 3 bases; bases with no gene match: 4. CDR3 length: 15 amino acids.

The chain couples TRBV14 to TRBJ1-2, with D uncertain. Germline V gene data show CDR1 as SGHDN and CDR2 as FVKESK. Trimming left V 0 bases short and J 7 bases short, with 18 bases between. The CDR3 contains 16 residues. CDR3 nucleotides: TGTGCCAGCAGCCAAGATCTCGAGGTGGGTCACTCTGGCTACACCTTC. Translated, it gives CASSQDLEVGHSGYTF.